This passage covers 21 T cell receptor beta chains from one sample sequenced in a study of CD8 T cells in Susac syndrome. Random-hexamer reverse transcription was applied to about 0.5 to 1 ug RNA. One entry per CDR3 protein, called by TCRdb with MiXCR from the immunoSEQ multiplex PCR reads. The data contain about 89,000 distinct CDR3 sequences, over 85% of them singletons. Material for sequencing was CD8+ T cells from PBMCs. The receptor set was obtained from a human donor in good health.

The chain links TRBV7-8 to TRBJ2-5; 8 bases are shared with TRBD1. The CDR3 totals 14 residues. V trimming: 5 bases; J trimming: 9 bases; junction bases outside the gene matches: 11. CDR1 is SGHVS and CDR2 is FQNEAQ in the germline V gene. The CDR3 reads CASSLGGQGAAQYF. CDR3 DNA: TGTGCCAGCAGCCTAGGCGGACAGGGAGCGGCCCAGTACTTC.

This CDR3 is CASSPGAGLDIQYF. DNA of the CDR3: TGTGCCAGCAGCCCGGGGGCGGGGTTGGACATTCAGTACTTC. The chain has TRBV9 and TRBJ2-4, with D possibly called TRBD1 or TRBD2 (6 bases each). The germline gives CDR1 SGDLS, CDR2 YYNGEE. The CDR3 is 14 amino acids. Trimming removed 4 bases at V and 8 bases at J, with 16 bases between.

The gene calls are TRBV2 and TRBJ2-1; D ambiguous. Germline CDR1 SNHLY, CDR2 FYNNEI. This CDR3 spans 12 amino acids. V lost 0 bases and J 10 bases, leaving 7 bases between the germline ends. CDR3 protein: CASSEARTEQFF. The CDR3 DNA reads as TGTGCCAGCAGTGAAGCTCGGACCGAGCAGTTCTTC.

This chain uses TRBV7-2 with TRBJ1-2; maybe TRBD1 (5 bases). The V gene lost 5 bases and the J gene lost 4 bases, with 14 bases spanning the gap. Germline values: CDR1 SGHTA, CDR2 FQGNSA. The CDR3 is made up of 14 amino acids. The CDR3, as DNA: TGTGCCAGCAGCGAAGAGGCAGGGACCTATGGCTACACCTTC. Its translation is CASSEEAGTYGYTF.

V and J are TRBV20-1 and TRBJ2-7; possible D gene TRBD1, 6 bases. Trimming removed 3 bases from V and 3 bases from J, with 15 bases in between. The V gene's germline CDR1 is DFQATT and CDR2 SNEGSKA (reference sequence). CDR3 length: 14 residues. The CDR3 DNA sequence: TGCAGTGCTAGTGACGAGGGACATATCTACGAGCAGTACTTC. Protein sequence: CSASDEGHIYEQYF.

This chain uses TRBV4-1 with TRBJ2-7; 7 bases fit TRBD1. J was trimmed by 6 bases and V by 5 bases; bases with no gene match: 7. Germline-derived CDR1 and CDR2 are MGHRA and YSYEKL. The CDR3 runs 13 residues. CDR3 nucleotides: TGCGCCAGCAGCTACGGGACAGAGGGCGAGCAGTACTTC. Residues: CASSYGTEGEQYF.

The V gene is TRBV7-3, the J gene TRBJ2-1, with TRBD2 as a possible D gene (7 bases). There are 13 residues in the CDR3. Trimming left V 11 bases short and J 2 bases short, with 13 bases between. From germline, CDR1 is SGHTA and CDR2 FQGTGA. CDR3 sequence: CASRGGTYNEQFF. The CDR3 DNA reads TGTGCCTCGAGGGGGGGCACCTACAATGAGCAGTTCTTC.

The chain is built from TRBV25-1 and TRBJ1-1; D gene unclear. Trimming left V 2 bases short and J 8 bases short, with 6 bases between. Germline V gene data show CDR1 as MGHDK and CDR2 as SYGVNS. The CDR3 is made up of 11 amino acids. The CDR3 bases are TGTGCCAGCAGTGAAGCTGGAGAAGCTTTCTTT. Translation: CASSEAGEAFF.

CDR3 amino acids: CASLSEQETQYF. As DNA, the CDR3 is TGTGCCAGCCTTTCGGAGCAAGAGACCCAGTACTTC. This chain connects TRBV3-1 to TRBJ2-5; D is undetermined. CDR1 is LGHDT and CDR2 is YNNKEL in the germline V gene (reference sequence). V lost 8 bases and J 2 bases, leaving 9 bases between the germline ends. The CDR3 spans 12 residues.

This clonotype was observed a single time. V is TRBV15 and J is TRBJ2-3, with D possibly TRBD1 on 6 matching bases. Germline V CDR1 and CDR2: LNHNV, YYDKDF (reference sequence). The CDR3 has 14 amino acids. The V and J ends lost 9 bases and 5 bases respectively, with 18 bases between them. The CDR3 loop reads CATKHQGSEDTQYF. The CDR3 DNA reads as TGTGCCACAAAGCATCAGGGGTCGGAAGATACGCAGTATTTT.

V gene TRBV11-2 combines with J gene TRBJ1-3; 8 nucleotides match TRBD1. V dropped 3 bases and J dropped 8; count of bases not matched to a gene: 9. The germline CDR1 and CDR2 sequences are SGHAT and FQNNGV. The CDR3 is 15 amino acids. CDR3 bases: TGTGCCAGCAGCTTCTCGGACAGGGCGTTGGACACCATATATTTT. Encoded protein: CASSFSDRALDTIYF.

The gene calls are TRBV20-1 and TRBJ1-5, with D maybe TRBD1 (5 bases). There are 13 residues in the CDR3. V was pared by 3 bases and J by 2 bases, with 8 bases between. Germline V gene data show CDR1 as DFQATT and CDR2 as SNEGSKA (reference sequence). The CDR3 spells CSARQGGNQPQHF. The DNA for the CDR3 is TGCAGTGCTAGGCAGGGAGGCAATCAGCCCCAGCATTTT.

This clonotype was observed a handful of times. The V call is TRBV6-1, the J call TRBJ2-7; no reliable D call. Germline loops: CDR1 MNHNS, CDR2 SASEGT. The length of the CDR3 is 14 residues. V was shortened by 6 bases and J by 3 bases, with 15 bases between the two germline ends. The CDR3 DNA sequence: TGTGCCAGCAGCCTGGGCAGTCAACTCTACGAGCAGTACTTC. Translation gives CASSLGSQLYEQYF.

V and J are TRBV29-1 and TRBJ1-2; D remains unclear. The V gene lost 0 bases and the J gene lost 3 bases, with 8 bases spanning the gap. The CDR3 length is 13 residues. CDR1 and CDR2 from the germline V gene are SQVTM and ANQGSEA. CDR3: CSVEDSRDYGYTF. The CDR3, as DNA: TGCAGCGTTGAAGATAGTAGGGACTATGGCTACACCTTC.

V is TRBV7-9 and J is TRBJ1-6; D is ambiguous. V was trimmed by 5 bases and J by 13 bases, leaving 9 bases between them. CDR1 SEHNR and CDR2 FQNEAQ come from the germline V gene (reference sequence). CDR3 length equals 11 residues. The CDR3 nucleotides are TGTGCCAGCAGCCCCCTTAGTCCCCTCCACTTT. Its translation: CASSPLSPLHF.

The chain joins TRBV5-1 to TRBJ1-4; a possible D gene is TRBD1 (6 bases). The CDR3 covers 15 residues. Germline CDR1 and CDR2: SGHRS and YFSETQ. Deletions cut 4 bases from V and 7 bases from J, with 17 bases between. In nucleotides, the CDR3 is TGCGCCAGCAGCAGGAGAACAGGGATGAGTGAAAAACTGTTTTTT. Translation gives CASSRRTGMSEKLFF.

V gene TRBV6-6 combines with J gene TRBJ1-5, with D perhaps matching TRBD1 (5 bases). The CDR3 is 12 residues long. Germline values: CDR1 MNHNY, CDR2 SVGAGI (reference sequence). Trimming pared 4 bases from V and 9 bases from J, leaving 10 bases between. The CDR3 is CASSSGSPPQHF. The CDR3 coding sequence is TGTGCCAGCAGTTCAGGGAGTCCGCCCCAGCATTTT.

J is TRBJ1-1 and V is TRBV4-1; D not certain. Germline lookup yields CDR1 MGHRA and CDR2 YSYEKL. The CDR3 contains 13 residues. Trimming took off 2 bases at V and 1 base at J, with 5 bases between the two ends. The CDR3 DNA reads TGCGCCAGCAGCCAACGGACGAACACTGAAGCTTTCTTT. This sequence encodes CASSQRTNTEAFF.

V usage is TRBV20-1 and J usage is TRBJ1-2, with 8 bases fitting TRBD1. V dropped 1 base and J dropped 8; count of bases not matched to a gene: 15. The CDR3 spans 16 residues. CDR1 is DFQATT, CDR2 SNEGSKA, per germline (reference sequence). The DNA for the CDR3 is TGCAGTGCTAGAGGGGGAGGCAGGGGGCCCCTAGGGGGCTACACCTTC. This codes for CSARGGGRGPLGGYTF.

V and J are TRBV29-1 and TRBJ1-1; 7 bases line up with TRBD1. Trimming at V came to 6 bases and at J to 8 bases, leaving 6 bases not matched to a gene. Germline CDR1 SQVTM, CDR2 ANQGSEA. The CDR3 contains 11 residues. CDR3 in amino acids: CSVLRQGEAFF. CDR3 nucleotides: TGCAGCGTCCTTCGACAGGGAGAAGCTTTCTTT.

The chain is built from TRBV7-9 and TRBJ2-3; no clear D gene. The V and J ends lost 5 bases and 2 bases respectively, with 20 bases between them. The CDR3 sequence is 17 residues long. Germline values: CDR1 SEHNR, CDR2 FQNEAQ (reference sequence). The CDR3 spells CASSPSSDGSYTDTQYF. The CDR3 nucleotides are TGTGCCAGCAGCCCTTCCTCGGACGGGTCATACACAGATACGCAGTATTTT.